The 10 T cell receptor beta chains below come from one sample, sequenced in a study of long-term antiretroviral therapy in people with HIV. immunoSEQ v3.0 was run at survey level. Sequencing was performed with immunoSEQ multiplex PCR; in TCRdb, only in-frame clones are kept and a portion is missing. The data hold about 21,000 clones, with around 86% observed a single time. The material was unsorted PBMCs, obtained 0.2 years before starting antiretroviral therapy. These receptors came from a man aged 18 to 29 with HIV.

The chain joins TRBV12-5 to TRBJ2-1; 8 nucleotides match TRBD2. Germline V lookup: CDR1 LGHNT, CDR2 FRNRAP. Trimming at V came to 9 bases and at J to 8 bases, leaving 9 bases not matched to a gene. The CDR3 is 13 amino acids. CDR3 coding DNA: TGTGCTAGCTCTGGCGGGGGGTGGGATGAGCAGTTCTTC. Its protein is CASSGGGWDEQFF.

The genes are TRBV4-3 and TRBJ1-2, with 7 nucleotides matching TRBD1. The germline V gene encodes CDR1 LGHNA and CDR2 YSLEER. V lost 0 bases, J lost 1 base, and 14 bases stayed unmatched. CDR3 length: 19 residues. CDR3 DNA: TGCGCCAGCAGCCAAGATGTGGGATGGAAGGCAGGGGGTAACTATGGCTACACCTTC. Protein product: CASSQDVGWKAGGNYGYTF.

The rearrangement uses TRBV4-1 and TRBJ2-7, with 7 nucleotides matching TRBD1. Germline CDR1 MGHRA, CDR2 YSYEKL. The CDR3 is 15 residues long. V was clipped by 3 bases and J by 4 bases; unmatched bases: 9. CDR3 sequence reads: CASSHPGQRIYEQYF. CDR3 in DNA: TGCGCCAGCAGCCACCCGGGACAGAGAATATACGAGCAGTACTTC.

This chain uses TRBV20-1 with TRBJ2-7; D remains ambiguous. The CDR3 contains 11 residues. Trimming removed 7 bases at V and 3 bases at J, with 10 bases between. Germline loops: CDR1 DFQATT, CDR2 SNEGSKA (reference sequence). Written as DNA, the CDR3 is TGCAGTGTGGGCGAGGTCTACGAGCAGTACTTC. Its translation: CSVGEVYEQYF.

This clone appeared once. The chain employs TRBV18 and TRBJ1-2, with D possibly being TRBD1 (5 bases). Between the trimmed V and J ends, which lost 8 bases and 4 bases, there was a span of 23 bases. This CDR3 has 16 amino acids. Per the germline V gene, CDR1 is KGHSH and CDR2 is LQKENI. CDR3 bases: TGTGCCAGCCACAAACAACGGGGGACGGGACCCTATGGCTACACCTTC. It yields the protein CASHKQRGTGPYGYTF.

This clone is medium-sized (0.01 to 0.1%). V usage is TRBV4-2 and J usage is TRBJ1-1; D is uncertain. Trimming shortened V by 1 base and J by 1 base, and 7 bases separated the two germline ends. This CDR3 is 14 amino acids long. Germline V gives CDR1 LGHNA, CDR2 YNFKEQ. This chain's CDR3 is CASSQAVTNTEAFF. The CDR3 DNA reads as TGTGCCAGCAGCCAAGCGGTCACGAACACTGAAGCTTTCTTT.

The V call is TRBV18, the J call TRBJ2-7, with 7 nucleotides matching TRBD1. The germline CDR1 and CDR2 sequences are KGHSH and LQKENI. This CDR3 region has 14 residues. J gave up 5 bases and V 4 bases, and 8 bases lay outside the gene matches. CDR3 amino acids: CASSLEGGWDEQYF. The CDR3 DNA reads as TGTGCCAGCTCACTCGAAGGGGGCTGGGACGAGCAGTACTTC.

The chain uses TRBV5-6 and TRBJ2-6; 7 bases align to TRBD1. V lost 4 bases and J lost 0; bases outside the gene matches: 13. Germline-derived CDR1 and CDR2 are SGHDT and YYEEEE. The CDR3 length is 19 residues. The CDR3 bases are TGTGCCAGCAGCCCAGGACGGGACAGTAGGGGCTCTGGGGCCAACGTCCTGACTTTC. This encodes CASSPGRDSRGSGANVLTF.

Here the CDR3 DNA reads TGTGCCAGCAGACAGGGATCGGATCAGCCCCAGCATTTT. Translation: CASRQGSDQPQHF. The chain is built from TRBV28 and TRBJ1-5; a weak D match, TRBD1 (6 bases). CDR1 is MDHEN, CDR2 SYDVKM, per germline. The CDR3 spans 13 residues. Deletions cut 6 bases from V and 5 bases from J, with 11 bases between.

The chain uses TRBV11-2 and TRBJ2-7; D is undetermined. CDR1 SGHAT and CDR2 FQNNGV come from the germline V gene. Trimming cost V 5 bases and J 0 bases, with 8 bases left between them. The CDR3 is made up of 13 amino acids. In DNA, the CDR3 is TGTGCCAGCAGCGAACATCCCTCCTACGAGCAGTACTTC. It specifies CASSEHPSYEQYF.